The entry below gives a single TCR beta chain sequence along with its context. Its target is not known. These data belong to a study of T cell responses to AZD1222 COVID-19 vaccine. Study summary: Doses given second, at about 4 or about 12 weeks, were pooled. Study conclusions and caveats: Rises in breadth and depth of Spike-specific TCRs came after two AZD1222 doses. White British people made up most donors, females outnumbered males, and clonal diversity was possibly underestimated. Targets within unmutated variant regions were reportedly found for nearly half of spike-specific TCRs.

Germline lookup yields CDR1 SQVTM and CDR2 ANQGSEA. Trimming took 1 base from V and 2 from J, leaving 18 bases between them. The CDR3 contains 16 residues. Data came from immunoSEQ multiplex PCR; TCRdb stores just in-frame clones and leaves some out. This sample has about 150,000 clones; about 90% occur once, and the top ten carry 5.2%. The chain is built from TRBV29-1 and TRBJ2-7; tentative D call: TRBD2 (7 bases). The TCR originated in an adult in good health. The sequencing used peripheral blood, collected on day 0 of AZD1222 vaccination. The CDR3 DNA sequence: TGCAGCGTTGAAGGGGGCGGGGGCCGAGGTACCTACGAGCAGTACTTC. Protein: CSVEGGGGRGTYEQYF.